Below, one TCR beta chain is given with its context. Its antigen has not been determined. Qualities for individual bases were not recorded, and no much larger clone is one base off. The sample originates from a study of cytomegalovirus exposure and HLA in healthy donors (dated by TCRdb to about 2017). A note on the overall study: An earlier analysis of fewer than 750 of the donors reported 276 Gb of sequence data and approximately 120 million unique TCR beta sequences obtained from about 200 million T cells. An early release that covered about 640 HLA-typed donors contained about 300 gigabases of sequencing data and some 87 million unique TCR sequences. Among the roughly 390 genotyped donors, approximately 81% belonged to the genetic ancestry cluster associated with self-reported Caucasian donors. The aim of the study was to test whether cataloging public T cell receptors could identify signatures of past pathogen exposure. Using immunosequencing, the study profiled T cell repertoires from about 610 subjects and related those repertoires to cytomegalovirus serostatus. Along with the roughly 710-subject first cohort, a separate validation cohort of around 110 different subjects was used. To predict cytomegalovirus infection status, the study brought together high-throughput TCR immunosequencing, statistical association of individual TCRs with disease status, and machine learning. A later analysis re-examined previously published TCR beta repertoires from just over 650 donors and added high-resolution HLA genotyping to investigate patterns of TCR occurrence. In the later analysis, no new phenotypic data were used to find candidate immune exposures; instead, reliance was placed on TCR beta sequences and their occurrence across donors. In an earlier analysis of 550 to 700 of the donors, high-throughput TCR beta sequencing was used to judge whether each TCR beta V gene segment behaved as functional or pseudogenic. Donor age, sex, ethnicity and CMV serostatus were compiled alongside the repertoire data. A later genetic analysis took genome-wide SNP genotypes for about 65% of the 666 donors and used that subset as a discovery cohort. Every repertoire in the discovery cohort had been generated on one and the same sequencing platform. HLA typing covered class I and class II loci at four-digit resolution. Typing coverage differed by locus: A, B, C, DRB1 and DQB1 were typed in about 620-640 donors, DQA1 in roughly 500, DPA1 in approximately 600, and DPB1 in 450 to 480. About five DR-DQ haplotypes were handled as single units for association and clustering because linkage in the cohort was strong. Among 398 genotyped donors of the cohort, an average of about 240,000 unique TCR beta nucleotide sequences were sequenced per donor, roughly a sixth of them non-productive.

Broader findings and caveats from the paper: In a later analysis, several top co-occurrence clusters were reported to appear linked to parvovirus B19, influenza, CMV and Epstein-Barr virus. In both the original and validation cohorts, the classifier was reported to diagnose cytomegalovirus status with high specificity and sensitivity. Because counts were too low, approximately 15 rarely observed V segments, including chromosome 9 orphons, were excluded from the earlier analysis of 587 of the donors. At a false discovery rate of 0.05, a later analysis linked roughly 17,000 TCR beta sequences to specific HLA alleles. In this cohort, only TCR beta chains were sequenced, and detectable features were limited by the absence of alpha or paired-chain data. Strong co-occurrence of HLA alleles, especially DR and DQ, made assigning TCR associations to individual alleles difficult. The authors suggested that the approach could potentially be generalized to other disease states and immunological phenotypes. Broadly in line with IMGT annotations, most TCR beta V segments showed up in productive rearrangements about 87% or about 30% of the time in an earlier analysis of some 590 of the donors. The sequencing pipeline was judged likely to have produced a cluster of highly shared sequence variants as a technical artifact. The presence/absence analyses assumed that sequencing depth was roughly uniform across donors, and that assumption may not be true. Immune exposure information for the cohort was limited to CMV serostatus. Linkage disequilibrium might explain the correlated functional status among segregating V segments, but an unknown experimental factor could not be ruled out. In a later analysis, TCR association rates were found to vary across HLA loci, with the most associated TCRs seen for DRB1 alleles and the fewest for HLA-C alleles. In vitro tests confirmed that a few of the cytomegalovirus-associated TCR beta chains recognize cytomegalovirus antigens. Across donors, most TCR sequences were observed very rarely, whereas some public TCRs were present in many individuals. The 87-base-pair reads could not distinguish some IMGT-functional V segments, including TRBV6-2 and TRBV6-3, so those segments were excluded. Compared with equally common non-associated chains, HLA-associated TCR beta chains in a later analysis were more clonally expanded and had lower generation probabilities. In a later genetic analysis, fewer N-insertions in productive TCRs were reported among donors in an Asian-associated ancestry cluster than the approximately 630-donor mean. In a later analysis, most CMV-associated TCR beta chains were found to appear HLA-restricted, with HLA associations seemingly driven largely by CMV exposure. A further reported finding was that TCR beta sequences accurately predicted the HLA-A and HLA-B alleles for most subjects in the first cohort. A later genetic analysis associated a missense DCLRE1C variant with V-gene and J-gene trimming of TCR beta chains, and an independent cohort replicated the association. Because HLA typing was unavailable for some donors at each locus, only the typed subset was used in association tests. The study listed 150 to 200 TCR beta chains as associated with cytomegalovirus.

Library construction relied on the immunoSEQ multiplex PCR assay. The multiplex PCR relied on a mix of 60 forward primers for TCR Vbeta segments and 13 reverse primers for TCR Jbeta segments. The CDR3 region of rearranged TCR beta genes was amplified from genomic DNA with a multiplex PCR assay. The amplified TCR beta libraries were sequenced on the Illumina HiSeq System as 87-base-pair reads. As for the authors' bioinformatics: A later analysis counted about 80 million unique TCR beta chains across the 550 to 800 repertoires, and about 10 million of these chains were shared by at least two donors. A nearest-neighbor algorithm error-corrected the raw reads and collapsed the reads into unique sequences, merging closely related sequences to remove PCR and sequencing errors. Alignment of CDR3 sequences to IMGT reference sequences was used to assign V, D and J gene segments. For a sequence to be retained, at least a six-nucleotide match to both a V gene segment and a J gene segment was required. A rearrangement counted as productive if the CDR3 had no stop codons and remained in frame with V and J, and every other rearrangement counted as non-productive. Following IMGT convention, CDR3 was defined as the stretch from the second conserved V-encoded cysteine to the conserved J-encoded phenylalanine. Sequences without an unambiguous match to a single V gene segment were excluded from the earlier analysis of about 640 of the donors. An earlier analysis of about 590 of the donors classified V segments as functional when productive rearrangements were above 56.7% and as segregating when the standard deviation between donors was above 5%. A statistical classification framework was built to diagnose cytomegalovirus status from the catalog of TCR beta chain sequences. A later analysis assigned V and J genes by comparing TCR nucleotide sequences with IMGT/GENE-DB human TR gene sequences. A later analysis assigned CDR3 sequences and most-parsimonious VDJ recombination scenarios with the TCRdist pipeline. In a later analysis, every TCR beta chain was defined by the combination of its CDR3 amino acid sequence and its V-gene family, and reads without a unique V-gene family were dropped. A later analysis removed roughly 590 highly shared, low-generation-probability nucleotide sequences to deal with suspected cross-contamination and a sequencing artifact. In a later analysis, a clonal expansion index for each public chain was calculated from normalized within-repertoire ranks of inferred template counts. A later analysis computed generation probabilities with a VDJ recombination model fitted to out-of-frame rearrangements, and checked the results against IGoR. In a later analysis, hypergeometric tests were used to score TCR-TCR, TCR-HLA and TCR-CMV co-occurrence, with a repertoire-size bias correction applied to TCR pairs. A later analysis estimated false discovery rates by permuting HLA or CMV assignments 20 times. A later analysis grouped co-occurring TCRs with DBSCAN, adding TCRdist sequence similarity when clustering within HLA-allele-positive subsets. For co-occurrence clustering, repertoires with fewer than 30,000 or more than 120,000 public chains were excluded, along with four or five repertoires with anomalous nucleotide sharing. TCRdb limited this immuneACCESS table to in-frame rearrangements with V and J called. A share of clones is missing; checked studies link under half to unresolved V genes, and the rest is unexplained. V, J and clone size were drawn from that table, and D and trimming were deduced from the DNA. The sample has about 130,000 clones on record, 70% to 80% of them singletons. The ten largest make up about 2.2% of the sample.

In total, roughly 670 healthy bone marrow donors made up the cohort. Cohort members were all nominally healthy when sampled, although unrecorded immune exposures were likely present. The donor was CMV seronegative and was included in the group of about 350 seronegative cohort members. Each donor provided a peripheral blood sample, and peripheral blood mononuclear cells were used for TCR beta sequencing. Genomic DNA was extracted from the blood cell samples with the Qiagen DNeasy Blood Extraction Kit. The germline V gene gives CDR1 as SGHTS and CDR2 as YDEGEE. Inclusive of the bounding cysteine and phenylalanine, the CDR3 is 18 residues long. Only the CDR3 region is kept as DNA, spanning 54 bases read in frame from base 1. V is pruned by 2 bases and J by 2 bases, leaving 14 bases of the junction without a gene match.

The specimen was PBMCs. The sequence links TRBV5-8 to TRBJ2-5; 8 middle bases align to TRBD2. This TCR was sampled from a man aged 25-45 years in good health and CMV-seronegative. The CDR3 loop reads CASSFGGSGSGGQETQYF. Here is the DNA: TGTGCCAGCAGCTTCGGGGGGAGTGGATCGGGAGGGCAAGAGACCCAGTACTTC.